The 10 T cell receptor beta chains presented below share a single source sample, sequenced in a study of OX40 agonist ivuxolimab in advanced cancers. Produced via immunoSEQ multiplex PCR; TCRdb's table is partial and in-frame only. Counted here are 6,000 to 6,500 clones, around 81% occurring once; the ten biggest clones make up under 30%. This specimen was CD4+ or CD8+ T cells sorted from blood, taken in a trial of the OX40 agonist ivuxolimab. The receptors here all came from an adult with an advanced solid tumor such as melanoma, head and neck, liver or kidney cancer.

J is TRBJ2-7 and V is TRBV9; TRBD1 or TRBD2 may be the D gene (5 bases each). V was trimmed by 4 bases and J by 5 bases, leaving 19 bases between them. This CDR3 region has 15 residues. Germline V gene data show CDR1 as SGDLS and CDR2 as YYNGEE. CDR3 coding DNA: TGTGCCAGCAGCCCTTCCGACAGACCTAGCCACGAGCAGTACTTC. Translated, it gives CASSPSDRPSHEQYF.

The chain combines TRBV9 with TRBJ2-3, with TRBD2 identical over 9 bases. The CDR3 is made up of 15 amino acids. With V trimmed by 4 bases and J by 2 bases, 5 bases remained unmatched. CDR1 SGDLS and CDR2 YYNGEE come from the germline V gene. CDR3: CASSPSGGITDTQYF. The CDR3 DNA reads as TGTGCCAGCAGCCCCAGCGGGGGGATCACAGATACGCAGTATTTT.

The genes are TRBV10-3 and TRBJ2-7, with TRBD1 as a possible D gene (6 bases). From germline, CDR1 is ENHRY and CDR2 SYGVKD. The CDR3 spans 12 residues. Trimming stripped 8 bases from V and 2 bases from J, with 10 bases between. CDR3 sequence reads: CAIAGAAYEQYF. The CDR3 DNA reads TGTGCCATCGCAGGGGCCGCCTACGAGCAGTACTTC.

This sequence joins TRBV9 and TRBJ1-5; D may be TRBD1 (5 bases). This CDR3 spans 15 amino acids. CDR1 SGDLS and CDR2 YYNGEE come from the germline V gene. V was trimmed by 0 bases and J by 4 bases, leaving 11 bases between them. The CDR3: CASSVEGSPNQPQHF. As DNA, the CDR3 is TGTGCCAGCAGCGTAGAGGGGTCACCTAATCAGCCCCAGCATTTT.

The rearrangement links TRBV2 to TRBJ2-7, with D unresolved. This CDR3 region has 13 residues. Germline V gene lookup returns CDR1 SNHLY and CDR2 FYNNEI. V was pared by 6 bases and J by 1 base, with 10 bases between. The CDR3 DNA follows: TGTGCCAGCAGCCAGCAGGTTTCCTACGAGCAGTACTTC. This translates into CASSQQVSYEQYF.

This chain uses TRBV18 with TRBJ2-7; 10 nucleotides align to TRBD2. The CDR3 contains 16 residues. CDR1 is KGHSH, CDR2 LQKENI, per germline. After removal of 4 bases from V and 4 bases from J, the junction contained 10 bases not matched to a gene. The CDR3: CASSLVQASGGYEQYF. The DNA of the CDR3 is TGTGCCAGCTCACTTGTACAGGCTAGCGGGGGATACGAGCAGTACTTC.

The CDR3 DNA reads TGTGCCAGCAGTGAAATCAGGGCTACTATGGACGGCTACACCTTC. This encodes CASSEIRATMDGYTF. The gene calls are TRBV2 and TRBJ1-2; D may be TRBD1 (5 bases). Per germline, CDR1 SNHLY and CDR2 FYNNEI. V was pared by 2 bases and J by 8 bases, with 18 bases between. The CDR3 is 15 residues long.

The V call is TRBV7-9, the J call TRBJ2-7, with TRBD2 identical over 13 bases. Losses at the gene ends were 4 bases for V and 4 bases for J; bases not matched to a gene: 4. CDR1 SEHNR and CDR2 FQNEAQ come from the germline V gene (reference sequence). The CDR3 runs 15 residues. The CDR3 DNA sequence: TGTGCCAGCAGCTCAGGACTAGCGGGGGCGTACGAGCAGTACTTC. Residues: CASSSGLAGAYEQYF.

The genes are TRBV19 and TRBJ1-1; D not certain. The CDR3 runs to 13 residues. Germline V gene lookup returns CDR1 LNHDA and CDR2 SQIVND (reference sequence). Deletions cut 3 bases from V and 1 base from J, with 6 bases between. The CDR3 reads CASSMRRNTEAFF. CDR3 coding DNA: TGTGCCAGTAGTATGAGGAGGAACACTGAAGCTTTCTTT.

The rearrangement joins TRBV6-6 to TRBJ2-7; weak D call: TRBD2 (6 bases). V was pared by 8 bases and J by 6 bases, with 8 bases between. Germline values: CDR1 MNHNY, CDR2 SVGAGI (reference sequence). The CDR3 totals 10 residues. The CDR3 loop is CASGRGEQYF. Written as DNA, the CDR3 is TGTGCCAGCGGGCGGGGCGAGCAGTACTTC.